This T cell receptor (beta chain) was sequenced for a study of CD8 T cells in ankylosing spondylitis. Regarding the study as a whole: What appeared characteristic of ankylosing spondylitis blood was a TCR beta motif of about eight highly homologous variants.

CDR3 length: 19 amino acids. The germline V and J ends were trimmed by 4 bases and 0 bases, with 19 bases remaining between them. Germline CDR1 is SGHAT and CDR2 is FQDESV (reference sequence). TCRdb redid the calling of the 5' RACE reads with MiXCR, one entry per CDR3 protein. The data contain about 540,000 distinct CDR3 sequences, roughly an eighth of them singletons. Many counts were recorded for this clonotype. Its target is not known. Sequenced: blood, either unsorted or a sorted T cell fraction (not recorded which). The chain couples TRBV11-1 to TRBJ2-6; no clear D. This TCR was sampled from a male donor with ankylosing spondylitis. The CDR3 DNA is TGTGCCAGCAGCTCGAGATACACACCGGACCCCTCTGGGGCCAACGTCCTGACTTTC. It is translated as CASSSRYTPDPSGANVLTF.